This T cell receptor (beta chain) was recorded in a study of blood T cell repertoires in COVID-19. Study-level information: T cells, B-cell-depleted T cells, or PBMCs provided the cDNA or gDNA that served as material.

Using immunoSEQ multiplex PCR, the repertoire was profiled, and TCRdb retains in-frame clones only, with some absent. The sample lists around 130,000 clones; 90% were seen once. The CDR3 covers 17 residues. Looked up from germline, CDR1 is SGHDT and CDR2 is YYEEEE. Trimming cost V 4 bases and J 5 bases; bases outside gene matches: 15. The sample taken for sequencing was peripheral blood. This TCR was sampled from a man aged 45-65 years with active COVID-19. The chain carries TRBV5-6 and TRBJ2-1, with 7 nucleotides matching TRBD2. In nucleotides, the CDR3 is TGTGCCAGCAGCAGGGAAGGCGCTGGGAGGGGTGACAATGAGCAGTTCTTC. Protein: CASSREGAGRGDNEQFF.